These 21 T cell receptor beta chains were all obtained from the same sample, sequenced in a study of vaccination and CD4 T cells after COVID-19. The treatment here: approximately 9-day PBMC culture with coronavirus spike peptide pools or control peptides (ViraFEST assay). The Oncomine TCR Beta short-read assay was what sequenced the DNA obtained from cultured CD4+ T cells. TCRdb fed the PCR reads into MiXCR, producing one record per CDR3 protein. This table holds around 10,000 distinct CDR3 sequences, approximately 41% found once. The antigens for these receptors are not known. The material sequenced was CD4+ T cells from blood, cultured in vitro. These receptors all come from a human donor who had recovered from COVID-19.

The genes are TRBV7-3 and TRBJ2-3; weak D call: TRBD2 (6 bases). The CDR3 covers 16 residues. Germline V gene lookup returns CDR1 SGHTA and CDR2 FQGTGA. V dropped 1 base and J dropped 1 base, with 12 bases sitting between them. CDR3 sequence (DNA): TGTGCCAGCAGCTTAAGTGCGGGGCAAGGCACAGATACGCAGTATTTT. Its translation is CASSLSAGQGTDTQYF.

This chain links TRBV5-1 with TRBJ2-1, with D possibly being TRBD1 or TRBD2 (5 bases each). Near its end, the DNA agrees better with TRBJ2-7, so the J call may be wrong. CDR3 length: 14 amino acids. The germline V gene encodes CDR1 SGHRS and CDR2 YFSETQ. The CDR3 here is CASSSRGSAYEQYF. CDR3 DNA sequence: TGCGCCAGCAGCTCTAGGGGTAGCGCCTACGAGCAGTACTTC.

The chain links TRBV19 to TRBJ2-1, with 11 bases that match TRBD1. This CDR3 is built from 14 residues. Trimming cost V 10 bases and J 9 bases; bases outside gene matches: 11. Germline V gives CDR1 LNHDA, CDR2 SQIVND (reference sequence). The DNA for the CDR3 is TGTGCCACCAGACGGACAGGGGGCGGGGGTGAGCAGTTCTTC. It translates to CATRRTGGGGEQFF.

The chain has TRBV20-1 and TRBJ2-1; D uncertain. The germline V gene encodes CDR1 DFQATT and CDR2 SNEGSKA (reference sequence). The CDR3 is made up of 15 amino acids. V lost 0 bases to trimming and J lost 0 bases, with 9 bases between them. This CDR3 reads CSARDLFTSYNEQFF. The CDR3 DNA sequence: TGCAGTGCTAGAGACCTTTTCACCTCCTACAATGAGCAGTTCTTC.

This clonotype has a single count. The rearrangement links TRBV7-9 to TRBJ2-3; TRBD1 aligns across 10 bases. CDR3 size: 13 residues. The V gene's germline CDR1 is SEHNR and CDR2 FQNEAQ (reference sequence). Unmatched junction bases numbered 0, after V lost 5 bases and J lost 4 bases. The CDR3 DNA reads TGTGCCAGCAGCGGACAGGGGGCAGATACGCAGTATTTT. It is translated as CASSGQGADTQYF.

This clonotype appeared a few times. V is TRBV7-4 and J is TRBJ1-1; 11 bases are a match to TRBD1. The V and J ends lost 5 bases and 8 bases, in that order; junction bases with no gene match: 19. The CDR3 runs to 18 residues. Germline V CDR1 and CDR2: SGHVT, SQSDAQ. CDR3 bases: TGTGCCAGCAGCCGAGGCTCCCGGGACAGGGGGAGGGGCGGGGAAGCTTTCTTT. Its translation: CASSRGSRDRGRGGEAFF. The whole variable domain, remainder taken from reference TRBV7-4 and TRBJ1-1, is GAGVSQSPRYKVAKRGRDVALRCDSISGHVTLYWYRQTLGQGSEVLTYSQSDAQRDKSGRPSGRFSAERPERSVSTLKIQRTEQGDSAVYLCASSRGSRDRGRGGEAFFGQGTRLTVV.

The CDR3 DNA is TGTGCCAGCAGCCGTGACAGGGGGCTGGGTGGCTACACCTTC. Translation: CASSRDRGLGGYTF. The chain has TRBV6-1 and TRBJ1-2; 10 bases are shared with TRBD1. CDR3 size: 14 residues. V dropped 6 bases and J dropped 7; count of bases not matched to a gene: 8. Germline V gene data show CDR1 as MNHNS and CDR2 as SASEGT.

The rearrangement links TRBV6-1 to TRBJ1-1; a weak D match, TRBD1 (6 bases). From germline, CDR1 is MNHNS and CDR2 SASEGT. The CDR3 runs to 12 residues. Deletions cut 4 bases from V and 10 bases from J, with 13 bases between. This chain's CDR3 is CASSGGGGGAFF. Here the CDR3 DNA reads TGTGCCAGCAGTGGAGGGGGAGGGGGAGCTTTCTTT.

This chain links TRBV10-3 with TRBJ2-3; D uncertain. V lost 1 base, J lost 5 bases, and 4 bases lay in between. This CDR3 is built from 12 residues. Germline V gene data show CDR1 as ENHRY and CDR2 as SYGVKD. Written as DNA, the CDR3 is TGTGCCATCAGTGAGTTGGGAGATACGCAGTATTTT. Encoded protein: CAISELGDTQYF.

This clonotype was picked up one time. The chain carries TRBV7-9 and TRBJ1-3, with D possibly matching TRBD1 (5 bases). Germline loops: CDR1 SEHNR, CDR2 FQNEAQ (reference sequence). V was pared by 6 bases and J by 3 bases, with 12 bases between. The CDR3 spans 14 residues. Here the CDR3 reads CASRLRDLGNTIYF. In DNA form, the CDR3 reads TGTGCCAGCAGATTGAGGGACCTTGGAAACACCATATATTTT.

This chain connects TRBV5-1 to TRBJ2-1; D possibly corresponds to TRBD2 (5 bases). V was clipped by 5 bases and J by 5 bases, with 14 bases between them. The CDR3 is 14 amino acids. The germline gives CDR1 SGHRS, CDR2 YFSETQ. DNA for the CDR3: TGCGCCAGCAGGAGGACTCAGCTACACAATGAGCAGTTCTTC. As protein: CASRRTQLHNEQFF.

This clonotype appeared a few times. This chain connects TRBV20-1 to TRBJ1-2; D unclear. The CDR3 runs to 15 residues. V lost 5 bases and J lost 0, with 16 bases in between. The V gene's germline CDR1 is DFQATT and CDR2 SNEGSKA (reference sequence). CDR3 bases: TGCAGTGCTCCGACTTCAAGGAAAGCTAACTATGGCTACACCTTC. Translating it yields CSAPTSRKANYGYTF.

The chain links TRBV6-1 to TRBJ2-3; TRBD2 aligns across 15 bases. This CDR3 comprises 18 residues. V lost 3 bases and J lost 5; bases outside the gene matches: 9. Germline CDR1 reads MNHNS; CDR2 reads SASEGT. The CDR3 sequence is CASSDPGLAGGGGDTQYF. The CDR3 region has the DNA TGTGCCAGCAGTGATCCGGGACTAGCGGGGGGAGGGGGAGATACGCAGTATTTT.

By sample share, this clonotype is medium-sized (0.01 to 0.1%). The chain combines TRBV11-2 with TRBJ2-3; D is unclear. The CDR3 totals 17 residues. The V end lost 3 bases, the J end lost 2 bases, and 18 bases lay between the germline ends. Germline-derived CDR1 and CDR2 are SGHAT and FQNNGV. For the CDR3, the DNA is TGTGCCAGCAGCTTGGGTCCCGGGCGAACACTCACAGATACGCAGTATTTT. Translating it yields CASSLGPGRTLTDTQYF.

The CDR3 DNA reads as TGCGCCAGCGGCCGACAGGGGGACACCGGGGAGCTGTTTTTT. It codes for CASGRQGDTGELFF. The chain has TRBV4-3 and TRBJ2-2, with 9 bases fitting TRBD1. Germline V gene data show CDR1 as LGHNA and CDR2 as YSLEER. This CDR3 contains 14 residues. The V segment lost 8 bases and the J segment 3 bases; nucleotides outside the gene matches: 4.

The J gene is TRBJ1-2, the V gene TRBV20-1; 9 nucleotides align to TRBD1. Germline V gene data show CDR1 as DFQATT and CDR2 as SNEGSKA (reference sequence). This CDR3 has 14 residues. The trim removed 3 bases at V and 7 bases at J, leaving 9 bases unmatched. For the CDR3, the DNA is TGCAGTGCTAGGCAGAAACAGGGGGCGGCTGGCTACACCTTC. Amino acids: CSARQKQGAAGYTF.

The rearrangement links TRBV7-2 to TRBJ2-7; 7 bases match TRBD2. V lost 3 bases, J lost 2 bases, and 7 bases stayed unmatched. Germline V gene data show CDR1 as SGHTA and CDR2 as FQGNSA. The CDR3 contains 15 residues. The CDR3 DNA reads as TGTGCCAGCAGCTTGATAGCGGGCGTCCCCTACGAGCAGTACTTC. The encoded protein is CASSLIAGVPYEQYF.

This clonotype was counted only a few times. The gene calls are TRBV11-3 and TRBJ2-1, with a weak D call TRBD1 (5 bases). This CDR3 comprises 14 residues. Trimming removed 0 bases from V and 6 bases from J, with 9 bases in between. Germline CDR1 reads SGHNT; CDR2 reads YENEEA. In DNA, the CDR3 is TGTGCCAGCAGCTTAGATACAGGCACCAATGAGCAGTTCTTC. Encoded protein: CASSLDTGTNEQFF.

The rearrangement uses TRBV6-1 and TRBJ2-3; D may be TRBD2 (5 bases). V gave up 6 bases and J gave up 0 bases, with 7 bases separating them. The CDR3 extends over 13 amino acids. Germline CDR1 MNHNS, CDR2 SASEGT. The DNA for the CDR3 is TGTGCCAGCAGAGGAGGCAGCACAGATACGCAGTATTTT. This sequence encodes CASRGGSTDTQYF.

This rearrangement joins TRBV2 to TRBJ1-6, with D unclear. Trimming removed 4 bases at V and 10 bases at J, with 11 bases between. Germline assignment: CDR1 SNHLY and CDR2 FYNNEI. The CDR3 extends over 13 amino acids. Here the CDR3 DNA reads TGTGCCAGCAGTGTGGGCGCGAGCTCACCCCTCCACTTT. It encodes CASSVGASSPLHF.

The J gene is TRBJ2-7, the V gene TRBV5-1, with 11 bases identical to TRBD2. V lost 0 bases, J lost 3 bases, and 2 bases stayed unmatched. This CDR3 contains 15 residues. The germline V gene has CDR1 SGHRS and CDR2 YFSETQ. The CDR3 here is CASSLVSGRVYEQYF. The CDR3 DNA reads TGCGCCAGCAGCTTGGTTAGCGGGAGGGTCTACGAGCAGTACTTC.